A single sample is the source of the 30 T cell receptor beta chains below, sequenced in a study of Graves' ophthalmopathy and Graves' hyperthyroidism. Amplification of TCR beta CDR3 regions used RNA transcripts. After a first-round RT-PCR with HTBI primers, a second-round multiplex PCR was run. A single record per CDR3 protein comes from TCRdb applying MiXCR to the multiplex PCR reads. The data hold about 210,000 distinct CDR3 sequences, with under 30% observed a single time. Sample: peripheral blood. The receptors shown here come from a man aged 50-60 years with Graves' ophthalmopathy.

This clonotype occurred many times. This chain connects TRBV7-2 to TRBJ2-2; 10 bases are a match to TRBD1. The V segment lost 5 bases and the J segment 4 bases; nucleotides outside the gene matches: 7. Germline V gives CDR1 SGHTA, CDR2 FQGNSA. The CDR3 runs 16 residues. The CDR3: CASSTRDRGGTGELFF. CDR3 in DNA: TGTGCCAGCAGCACCCGGGACAGGGGAGGCACCGGGGAGCTGTTTTTT.

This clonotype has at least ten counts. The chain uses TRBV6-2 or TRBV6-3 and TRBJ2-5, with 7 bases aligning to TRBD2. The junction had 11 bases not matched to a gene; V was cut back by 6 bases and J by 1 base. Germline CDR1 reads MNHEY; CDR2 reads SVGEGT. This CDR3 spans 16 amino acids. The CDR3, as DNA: TGTGCCAGCAGCTACCGCCGGGCTAGCGGCCAAGAGACCCAGTACTTC. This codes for CASSYRRASGQETQYF.

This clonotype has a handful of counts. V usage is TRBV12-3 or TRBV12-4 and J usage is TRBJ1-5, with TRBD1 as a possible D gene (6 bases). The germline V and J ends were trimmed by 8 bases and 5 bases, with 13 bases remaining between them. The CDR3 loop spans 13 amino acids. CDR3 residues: CASGVWGHQPQHF. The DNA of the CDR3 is TGTGCCAGCGGGGTCTGGGGGCATCAGCCCCAGCATTTT.

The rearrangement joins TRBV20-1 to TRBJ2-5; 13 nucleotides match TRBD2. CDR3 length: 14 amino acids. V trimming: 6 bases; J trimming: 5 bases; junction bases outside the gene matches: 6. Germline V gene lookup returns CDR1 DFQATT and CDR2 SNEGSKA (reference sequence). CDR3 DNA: TGCAGTGCCGGGACTAGCGGGATGCTTGAGACCCAGTACTTC. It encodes CSAGTSGMLETQYF.

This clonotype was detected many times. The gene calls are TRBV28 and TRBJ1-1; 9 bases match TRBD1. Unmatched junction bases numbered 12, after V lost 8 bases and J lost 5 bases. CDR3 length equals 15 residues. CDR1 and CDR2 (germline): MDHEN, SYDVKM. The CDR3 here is CASSPPGQGGTEAFF. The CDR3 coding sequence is TGTGCCAGCTCACCGCCGGGACAGGGAGGGACTGAAGCTTTCTTT.

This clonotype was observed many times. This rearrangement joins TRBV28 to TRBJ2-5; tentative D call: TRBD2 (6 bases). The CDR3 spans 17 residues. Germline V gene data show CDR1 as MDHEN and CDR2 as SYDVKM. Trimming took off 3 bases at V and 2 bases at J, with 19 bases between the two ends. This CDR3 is CASSFFGRAAGQETQYF. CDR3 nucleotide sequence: TGTGCCAGCAGTTTCTTCGGGCGTGCGGCGGGACAAGAGACCCAGTACTTC.

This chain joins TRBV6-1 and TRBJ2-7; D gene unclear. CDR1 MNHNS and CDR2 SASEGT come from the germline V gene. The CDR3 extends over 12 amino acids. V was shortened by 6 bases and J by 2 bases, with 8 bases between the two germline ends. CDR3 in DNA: TGTGCCAGCAGGGCGAGTCCCTACGAGCAGTACTTC. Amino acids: CASRASPYEQYF.

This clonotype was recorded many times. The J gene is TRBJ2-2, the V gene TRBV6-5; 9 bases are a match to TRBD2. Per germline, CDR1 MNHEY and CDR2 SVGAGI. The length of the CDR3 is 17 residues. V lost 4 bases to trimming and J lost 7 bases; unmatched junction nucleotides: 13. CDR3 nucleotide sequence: TGTGCCAGCAGTTTGTCCCGACTAGCGGAAGGGATCGGGGAGCTGTTTTTT. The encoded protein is CASSLSRLAEGIGELFF.

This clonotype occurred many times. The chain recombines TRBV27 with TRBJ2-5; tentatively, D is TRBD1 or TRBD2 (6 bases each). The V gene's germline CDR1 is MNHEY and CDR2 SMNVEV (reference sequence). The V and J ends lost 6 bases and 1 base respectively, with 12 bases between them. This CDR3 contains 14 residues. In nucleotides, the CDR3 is TGTGCCAGCAGGGTACAGGGACTCCAAGAGACCCAGTACTTC. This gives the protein CASRVQGLQETQYF.

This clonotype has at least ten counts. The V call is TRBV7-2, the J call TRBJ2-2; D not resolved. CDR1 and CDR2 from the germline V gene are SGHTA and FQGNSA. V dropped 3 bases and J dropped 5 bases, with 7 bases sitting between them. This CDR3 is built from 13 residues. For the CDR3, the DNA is TGTGCCAGCAGCTTTTCCGGGACCGGGGAGCTGTTTTTT. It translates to CASSFSGTGELFF.

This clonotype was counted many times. The CDR3 sequence is CASSFGPPGGQPQHF. For the CDR3, the DNA is TGTGCCAGCAGTTTTGGCCCGCCGGGGGGCCAGCCCCAGCATTTT. This sequence joins TRBV28 and TRBJ1-5; a weak D match, TRBD1 (6 bases). V was pared by 3 bases and J by 7 bases, with 16 bases between. Germline CDR1 is MDHEN and CDR2 is SYDVKM. The CDR3 extends over 15 amino acids.

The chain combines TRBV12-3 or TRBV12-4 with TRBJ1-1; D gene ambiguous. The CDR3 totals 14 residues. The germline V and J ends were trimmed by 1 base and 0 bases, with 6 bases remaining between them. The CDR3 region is CASSLEDMNTEAFF. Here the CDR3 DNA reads TGTGCCAGCAGTTTAGAGGATATGAACACTGAAGCTTTCTTT.

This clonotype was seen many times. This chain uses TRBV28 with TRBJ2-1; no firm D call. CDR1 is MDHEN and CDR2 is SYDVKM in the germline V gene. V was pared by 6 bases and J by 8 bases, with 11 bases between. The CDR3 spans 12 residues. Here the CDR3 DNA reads TGTGCCAGCAGCGGTGCTAGGGATGAGCAGTTCTTC. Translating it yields CASSGARDEQFF.

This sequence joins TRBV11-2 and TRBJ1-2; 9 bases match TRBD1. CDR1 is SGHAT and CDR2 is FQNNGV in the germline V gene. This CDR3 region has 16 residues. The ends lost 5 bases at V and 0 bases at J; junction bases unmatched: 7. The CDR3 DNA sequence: TGTGCCAGCAGCCACCAATGGGACAGGGCTAACTATGGCTACACCTTC. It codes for CASSHQWDRANYGYTF.

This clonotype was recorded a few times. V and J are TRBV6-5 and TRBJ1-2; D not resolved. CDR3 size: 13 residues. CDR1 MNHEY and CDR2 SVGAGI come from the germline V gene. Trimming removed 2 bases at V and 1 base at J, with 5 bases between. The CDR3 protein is CASSYEGNYGYTF. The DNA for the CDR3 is TGTGCCAGCAGTTACGAGGGTAACTATGGCTACACCTTC.

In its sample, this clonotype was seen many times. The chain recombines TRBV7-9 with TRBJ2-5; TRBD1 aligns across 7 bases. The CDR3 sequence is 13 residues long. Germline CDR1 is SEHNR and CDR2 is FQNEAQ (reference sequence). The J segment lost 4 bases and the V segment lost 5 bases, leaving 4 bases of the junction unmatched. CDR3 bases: TGTGCCAGCAGCAGATCAGGGGGAGAGACCCAGTACTTC. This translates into CASSRSGGETQYF.

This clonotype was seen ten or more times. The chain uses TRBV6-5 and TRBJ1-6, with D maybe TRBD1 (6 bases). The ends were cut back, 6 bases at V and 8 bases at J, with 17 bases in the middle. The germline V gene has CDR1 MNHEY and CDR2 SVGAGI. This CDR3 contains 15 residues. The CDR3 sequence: CASSRGGINDSPLHF. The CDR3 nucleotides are TGTGCCAGCAGCCGAGGGGGGATAAATGATTCACCCCTCCACTTT.

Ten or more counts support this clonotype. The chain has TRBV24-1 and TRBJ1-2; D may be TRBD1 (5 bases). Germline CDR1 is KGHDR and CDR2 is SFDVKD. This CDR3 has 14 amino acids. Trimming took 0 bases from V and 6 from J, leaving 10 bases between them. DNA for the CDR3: TGTGCCACCAGTGATTTGGGGGACCCAAATGGCTACACCTTC. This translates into CATSDLGDPNGYTF.

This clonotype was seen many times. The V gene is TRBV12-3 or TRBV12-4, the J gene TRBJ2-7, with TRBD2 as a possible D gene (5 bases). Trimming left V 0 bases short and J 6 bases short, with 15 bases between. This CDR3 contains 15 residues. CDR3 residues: CASSLAHHERAEQYF. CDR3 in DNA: TGTGCCAGCAGTTTAGCCCACCATGAGAGGGCCGAGCAGTACTTC.

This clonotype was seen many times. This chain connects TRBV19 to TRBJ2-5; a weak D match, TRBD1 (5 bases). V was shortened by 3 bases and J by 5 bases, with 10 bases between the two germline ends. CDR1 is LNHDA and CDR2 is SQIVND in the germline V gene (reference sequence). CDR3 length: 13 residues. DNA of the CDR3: TGTGCCAGTAGTATCGGCAGGGCGGAGACCCAGTACTTC. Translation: CASSIGRAETQYF.

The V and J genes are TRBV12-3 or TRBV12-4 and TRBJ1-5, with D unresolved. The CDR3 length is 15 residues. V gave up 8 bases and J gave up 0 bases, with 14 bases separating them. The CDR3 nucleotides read TGTGCCAGCGCTAGCCAGACATATAGCAATCAGCCCCAGCATTTT. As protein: CASASQTYSNQPQHF.

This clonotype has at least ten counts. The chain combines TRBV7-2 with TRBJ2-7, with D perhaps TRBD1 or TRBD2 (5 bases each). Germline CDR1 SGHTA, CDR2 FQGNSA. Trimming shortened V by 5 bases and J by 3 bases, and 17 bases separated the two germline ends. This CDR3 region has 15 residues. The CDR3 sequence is CASSRGAESYYEQYF. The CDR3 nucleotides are TGTGCCAGCAGCCGAGGGGCGGAGAGCTACTACGAGCAGTACTTC.

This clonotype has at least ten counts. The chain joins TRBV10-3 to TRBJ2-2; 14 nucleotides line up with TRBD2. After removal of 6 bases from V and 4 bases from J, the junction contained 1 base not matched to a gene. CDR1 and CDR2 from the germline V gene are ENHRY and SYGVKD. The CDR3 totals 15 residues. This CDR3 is CAIRGTSGSTGELFF. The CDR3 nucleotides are TGTGCCATCAGGGGGACTAGCGGGAGCACCGGGGAGCTGTTTTTT.

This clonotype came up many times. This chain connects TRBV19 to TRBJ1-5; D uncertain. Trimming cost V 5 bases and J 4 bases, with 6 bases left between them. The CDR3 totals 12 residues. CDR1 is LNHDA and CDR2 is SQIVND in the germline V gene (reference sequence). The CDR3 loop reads CASSVLNQPQHF. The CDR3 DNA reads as TGTGCCAGTAGTGTGTTAAATCAGCCCCAGCATTTT.

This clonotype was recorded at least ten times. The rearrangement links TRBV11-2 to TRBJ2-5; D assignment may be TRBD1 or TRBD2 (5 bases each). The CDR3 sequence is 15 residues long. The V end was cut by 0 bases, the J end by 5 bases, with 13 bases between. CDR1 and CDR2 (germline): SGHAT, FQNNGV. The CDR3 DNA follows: TGTGCCAGCAGCTTAGAGTCGGGGCTCGGGGAGACCCAGTACTTC. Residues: CASSLESGLGETQYF.

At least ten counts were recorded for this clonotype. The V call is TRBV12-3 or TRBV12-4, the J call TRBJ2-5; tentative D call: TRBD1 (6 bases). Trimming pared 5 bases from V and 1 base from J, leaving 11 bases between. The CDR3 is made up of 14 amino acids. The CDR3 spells CASSPTGRQETQYF. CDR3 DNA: TGTGCCAGCAGTCCTACAGGGCGCCAAGAGACCCAGTACTTC.

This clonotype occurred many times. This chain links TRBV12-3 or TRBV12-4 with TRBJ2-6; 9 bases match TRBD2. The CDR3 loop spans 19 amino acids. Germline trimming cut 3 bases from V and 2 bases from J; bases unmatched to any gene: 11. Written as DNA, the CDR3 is TGTGCCAGCAGTTTCCTACCCCGCGGGAGGGCTGCTGGGGCCAACGTCCTGACTTTC. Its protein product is CASSFLPRGRAAGANVLTF.

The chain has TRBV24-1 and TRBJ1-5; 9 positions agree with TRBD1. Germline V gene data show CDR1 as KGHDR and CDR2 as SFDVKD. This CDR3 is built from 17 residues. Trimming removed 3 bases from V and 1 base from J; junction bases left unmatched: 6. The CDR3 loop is CATSDGQGTYSNQPQHF. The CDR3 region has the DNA TGTGCCACCAGTGATGGACAGGGGACGTACAGCAATCAGCCCCAGCATTTT.

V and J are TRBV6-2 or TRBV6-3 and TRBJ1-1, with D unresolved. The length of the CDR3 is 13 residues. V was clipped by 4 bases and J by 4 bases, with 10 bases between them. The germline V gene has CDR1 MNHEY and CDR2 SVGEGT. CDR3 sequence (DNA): TGTGCCAGCAGTTCAGCCCGGCCCACTGAAGCTTTCTTT. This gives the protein CASSSARPTEAFF.

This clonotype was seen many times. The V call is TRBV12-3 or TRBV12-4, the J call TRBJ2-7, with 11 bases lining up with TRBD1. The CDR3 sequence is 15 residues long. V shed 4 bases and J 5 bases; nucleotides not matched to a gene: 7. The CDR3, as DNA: TGTGCCAGCAGTTCACGGACAGGGGGCCTCGACGAGCAGTACTTC. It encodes CASSSRTGGLDEQYF.